This T cell receptor beta chain was identified in a study of OX40 agonist ivuxolimab in advanced cancers. Study in general: Hepatocellular carcinoma, melanoma, renal cell or head and neck cancer occurred in dose-escalation patients.

Anyone with autoimmune disease history or systemic immunosuppression was excluded. The repertoire was sequenced with immunoSEQ multiplex PCR; TCRdb's copy has only in-frame clones and lacks some. The table has some 28,000 clones, 79% seen once. General study findings and limits: At doses 0.1 to 3.0 mg/kg, CD4+ and CD8+ clones expanded.

For this clone: The antigen is not known.

The sequences come from CD4+ or CD8+ T cells sorted from blood, collected in a trial of the OX40 agonist ivuxolimab. The clonotype originates from an adult with an advanced solid tumor such as melanoma, head and neck, liver or kidney cancer.

The CDR3 here is CASSHWTGGGTGELFF. The CDR3 DNA is TGTGCCAGCAGTCACTGGACAGGGGGAGGCACCGGGGAGCTGTTTTTT. The chain combines TRBV6-6 with TRBJ2-2; 10 nucleotides line up with TRBD1. The V gene end was trimmed by 5 bases and the J gene end by 4 bases; junction bases not matched to a gene: 7. This CDR3 region has 16 residues. Looked up from germline, CDR1 is MNHNY and CDR2 is SVGAGI (reference sequence).